The present entry profiles one T cell receptor (beta chain) with its context. This clonotype was seen repeatedly, ten times or more. The specificity of this receptor is unknown. Within one base of it there is no much larger clone, and no base qualities were kept. The data originate from a study of regulatory T cells in long-lasting Graves disease listed by TCRdb under 2021. About the full investigation: Persistent Graves' disease was defined as antithyroid drug treatment for over 5 years with persistently positive TSH receptor autoantibodies. Persistent Graves' disease patients were compared with newly diagnosed Graves' disease patients by peripheral blood TCR sequencing and RNA sequencing. The study took place in China and was registered as a clinical trial. TCR sequencing covered some 13 persistent and around 20 newly diagnosed Graves' disease patients, 33 samples in total. On average, persistent Graves' disease patients in the clinical cohort had been on antithyroid drugs for about 10.3 years.

The meaning of the sample's time point label: persistent/refractory GD, antithyroid drugs over 5 years with positive TRAb. For both TCR sequencing and RNA sequencing, RNA was extracted from PBMCs using TRIzol. The diagnosis of Graves' disease was made according to American Thyroid Association guidelines. Patients for the study were recruited at an endocrinology department in Xi'an, China. Each patient gave approximately 10 milliliters of peripheral blood, collected in an EDTA anticoagulant tube. PBMCs were isolated by Ficoll Paque Plus density gradient separation without further T cell sorting. An Agilent 2100 Bioanalyzer and agarose gel were used to check RNA quality, while a NanoDrop 2000 measured RNA concentration. The junction shows trimming of 4 bases on V and 1 base on J, plus 13 bases between the germline ends. From the cysteine up to the phenylalanine, the CDR3 has a length of 16 residues. Only the CDR3 DNA is retained, 48 bases long and in frame from the first base. From the germline V gene, CDR1 is SNHLY and CDR2 is FYNNEI.

Overall results and qualifications from the work: Persistent patients shared more public clonotypes among themselves (approximately 2,500) than newly diagnosed patients did (roughly 910). Only the TCR beta chain was sequenced and analyzed. The small sample size was acknowledged by the authors as a limitation that may reduce accuracy. The study examined only peripheral blood because the primary lesion, thyroid tissue, could not be accessed. Preferential use of TRBV28, TRBJ1-2 and TRBJ2-5 was observed in persistent disease, whereas TRBV20-1 and TRBJ2-1 were favored in newly diagnosed disease. Persistent Graves' disease patients showed lower TCR Shannon entropy and fewer highly expanded clones than newly diagnosed patients, suggesting clonal expansion.

To prepare the library, multiplex PCR was applied. This sample was sequenced with an Illumina HiSeq 4000. iRepertoire HTBI primers and Arm-PCR amplification of CDR3 regions were used to construct TCR beta libraries. Gel purification was performed on PCR products prior to sequencing. Turning to the authors' computational methods: Gene usage analysis of CDR3 amino acid clonotypes used the 62 TRBV and 11 to 15 TRBJ segments found across samples. COPE and FqMerger were used to merge filtered high-quality paired reads into contigs. BLAST was used to align contigs to IMGT TRBV, TRBD and TRBJ reference genes, and CDR3 was defined according to IMGT. Any clonotype with a frequency above 0.1% was counted as a highly expanded clone. Repertoire diversity was measured by Shannon entropy, and V-J evenness by the Gini coefficient. A clonotype found in more than one individual was treated as public. Clones were called with MiXCR by TCRdb after fastp trimmed the public reads at Q25, and only in-frame beta chains were retained. Rows are combined by CDR3 protein, so each entry shows the most common genes and DNA. It is TCRdb's table, rather than the study itself, that gives the V and J calls and clone size. The sample profile shows almost 350,000 distinct CDR3 sequences; about 19% of them were found once. The top ten hold just under 30% of the sample.

The rearranged segments are TRBV2 and TRBJ2-2, with no reliable assignment of the D segment. This clonotype was sampled from a female donor with Graves disease. The source was peripheral blood mononuclear cells (PBMCs), collected when the disease was refractory, from a patient treated with antithyroid drugs. The CDR3: CASSASRFMNTGELFF. The nucleotide sequence reads TGTGCCAGCAGTGCCTCGCGTTTCATGAACACCGGGGAGCTGTTTTTT.